This T cell receptor beta chain was captured in a study of Graves' ophthalmopathy and Graves' hyperthyroidism (dated by TCRdb to the late 2010s). Broadly, across the study: Peripheral blood was collected before any treatment was given, at the time of initial diagnosis. TCR beta repertoire signatures were used to distinguish Graves' ophthalmopathy from Graves' hyperthyroidism and to predict progression to ophthalmopathy. In total, 135 blood samples were TCR-sequenced: approximately 42 ophthalmopathy, around 75 hyperthyroidism and around 17 hyperthyroidism-to-ophthalmopathy patients. To explore V-J signatures that distinguish ophthalmopathy from hyperthyroidism, a discovery set of 100 patients was enrolled, made up of 43 with ophthalmopathy and under 65 with stable hyperthyroidism. An independent validation cohort comprised 18 hyperthyroidism patients and 15 to 17 patients who later progressed from hyperthyroidism to ophthalmopathy. In roughly 6 hyperthyroidism patients, T-cell repertoires of thyroid tissue and blood were compared. After sampling, hyperthyroidism patients received methimazole starting at 30 mg daily, and ophthalmopathy patients received high-dose intravenous methylprednisolone.

Stable hyperthyroidism was defined as no progression to ophthalmopathy within 18 months of follow-up. Hyperthyroidism patients were newly diagnosed, with disease duration under 2 months, and aged 18 to 65 years. Patients with other autoimmune diseases, uncontrolled infections, pregnancy or lactation were excluded. Diagnosis relied on clinical symptoms, serum thyroxine, TRAb, thyroid ultrasound and orbital computed tomography. PBMCs were isolated from about 9.1 ml of fresh peripheral blood by Ficoll-Paque density gradient centrifugation. Total RNA was extracted with Trizol reagent and quality-checked on an Agilent 2100 Bioanalyzer. The research as a whole found: The 13-signature model separated ophthalmopathy from stable hyperthyroidism with roughly 88% sensitivity and 81.08% specificity in cross-validation, and 80%/75% in the test set. No statistical method was used to set the sample size in advance, and the investigators knew which group each participant was assigned to. Among expanded thyroid clonotypes with frequency above 0.001, most also showed up in blood, which suggests that blood repertoires may reflect the thyroid immune response. In validation, the model predicted ophthalmopathy progression with 70.59% sensitivity and approximately 75% specificity; some twelve predicted patients were CT-confirmed with GO in a median of approximately six months.

With respect to this clonotype: Its antigen is still unknown. Base qualities are not recorded, but no much larger clone differs from it by a single base.

V lost 9 bases and J lost 4 bases; the stretch between them is 13 bases long. The CDR3 contains 13 residues, cysteine and phenylalanine counted. Left in the record is the CDR3 DNA by itself, 39 bases read in frame from the first base. The germline V gene (reference sequence) gives CDR1 as LGHDT and CDR2 as YNNKEL. For repertoire sequencing, the TCR beta CDR3 regions were amplified from RNA transcripts. A first-round RT-PCR used HTBI primers with the Qiagen OneStep RT-PCR kit, followed by a second-round multiplex PCR, size selection and purification. Sequencing of the libraries was carried out on an Illumina HiSeq2000 in paired-end mode with 100 bp reads. The study's own analysis went as follows. Reads were processed with SOAPnuke, discarding reads with adapters, uncalled bases, mean Phred below 15, or no exact constant-primer or identifier match. High-quality paired reads were merged with COPE v1.2.5. Each unique nucleotide sequence was defined as a clonotype, and clonotypes were aligned to IMGT TRB V, D and J references with MiTCR v1.1. Analysis was restricted to V-J combinations with a frequency above 0.0001, which covered 99% to 99.2% of repertoires. For each V-J combination, a TCR clonal expansion and chaos score was defined as F50 clonal expansion divided by the chaos observed in the TCRdist matrix. Welch's t-statistics and random forest were used to reduce the features to roughly 14 V-J combinations, which were then used as input to a naive Bayes classifier. The similarity between thyroid and blood repertoires was quantified using the Morisita-Horn index. TCRdb reran the public reads through fastp at Q25 and MiXCR, keeping productive beta chains. Here each entry gathers all rows of one CDR3 protein and keeps the most common genes and DNA. These V and J calls derive from TCRdb rather than the authors' analysis. Across this sample there are a few hundred thousand distinct CDR3 sequences, with about a sixth seen only once. Of the sample, 2% to 2.5% is held by the ten largest clones.

The sequenced sample consisted of peripheral blood. The chain couples TRBV3-1 to TRBJ2-4, with the D segment possibly TRBD1 or TRBD2, each aligning over 5 bases. The origin of this receptor is an adult woman with stable Graves' hyperthyroidism. The CDR3 loop reads CASGPGPKNIQYF. The sequenced DNA is TGTGCCAGTGGACCGGGACCTAAAAACATTCAGTACTTC.